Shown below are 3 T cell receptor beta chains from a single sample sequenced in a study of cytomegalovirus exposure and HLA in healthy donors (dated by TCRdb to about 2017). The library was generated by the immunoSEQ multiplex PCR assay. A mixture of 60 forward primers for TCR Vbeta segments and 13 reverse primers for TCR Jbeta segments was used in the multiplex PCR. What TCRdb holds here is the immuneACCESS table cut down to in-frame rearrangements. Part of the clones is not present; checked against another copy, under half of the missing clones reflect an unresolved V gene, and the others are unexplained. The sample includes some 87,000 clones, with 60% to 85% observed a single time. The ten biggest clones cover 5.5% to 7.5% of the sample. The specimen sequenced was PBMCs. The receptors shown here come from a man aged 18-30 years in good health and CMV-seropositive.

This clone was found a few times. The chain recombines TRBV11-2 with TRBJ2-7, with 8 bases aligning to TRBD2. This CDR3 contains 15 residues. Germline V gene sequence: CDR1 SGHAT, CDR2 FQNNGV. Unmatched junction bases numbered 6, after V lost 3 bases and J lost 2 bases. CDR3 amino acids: CASSFVAGRTYEQYF. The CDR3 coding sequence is TGTGCCAGCAGCTTTGTAGCGGGAAGAACCTACGAGCAGTACTTC.

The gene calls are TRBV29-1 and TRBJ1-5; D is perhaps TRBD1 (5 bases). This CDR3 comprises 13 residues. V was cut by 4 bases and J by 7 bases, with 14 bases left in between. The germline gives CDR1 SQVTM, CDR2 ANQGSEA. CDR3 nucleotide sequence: TGCAGCGTTGCTCAGGGAACGGAACAGCCCCAGCATTTT. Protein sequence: CSVAQGTEQPQHF.

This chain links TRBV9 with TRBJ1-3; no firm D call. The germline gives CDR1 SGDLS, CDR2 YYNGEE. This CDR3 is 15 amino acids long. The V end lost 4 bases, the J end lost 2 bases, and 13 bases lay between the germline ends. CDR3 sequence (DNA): TGTGCCAGCAGCTATTGGGAGCAGGCTGGAAACACCATATATTTT. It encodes CASSYWEQAGNTIYF. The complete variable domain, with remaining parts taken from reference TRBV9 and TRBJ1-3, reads DSGVTQTPKHLITATGQRVTLRCSPRSGDLSVYWYQQSLDQGLQFLIQYYNGEERAKGNILERFSAQQFPDLHSELNLSSLELGDSALYFCASSYWEQAGNTIYFGEGSWLTVV.